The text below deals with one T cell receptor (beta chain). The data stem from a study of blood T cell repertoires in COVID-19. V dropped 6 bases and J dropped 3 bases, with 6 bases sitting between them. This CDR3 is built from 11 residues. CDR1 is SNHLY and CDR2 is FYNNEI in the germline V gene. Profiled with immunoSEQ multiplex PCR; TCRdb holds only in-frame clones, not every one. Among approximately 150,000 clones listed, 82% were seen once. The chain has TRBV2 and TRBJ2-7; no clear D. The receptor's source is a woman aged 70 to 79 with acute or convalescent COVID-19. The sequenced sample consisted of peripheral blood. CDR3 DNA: TGTGCCAGCAGCCGCAGCTACGAGCAGTACTTC. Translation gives CASSRSYEQYF. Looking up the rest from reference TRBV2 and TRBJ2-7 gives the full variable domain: EPEVTQTPSHQVTQMGQEVILRCVPISNHLYFYWYRQILGQKVEFLVSFYNNEISEKSEIFDDQFSVERPDGSNFTLKIRSTKLEDSAMYFCASSRSYEQYFGPGTRLTVT.